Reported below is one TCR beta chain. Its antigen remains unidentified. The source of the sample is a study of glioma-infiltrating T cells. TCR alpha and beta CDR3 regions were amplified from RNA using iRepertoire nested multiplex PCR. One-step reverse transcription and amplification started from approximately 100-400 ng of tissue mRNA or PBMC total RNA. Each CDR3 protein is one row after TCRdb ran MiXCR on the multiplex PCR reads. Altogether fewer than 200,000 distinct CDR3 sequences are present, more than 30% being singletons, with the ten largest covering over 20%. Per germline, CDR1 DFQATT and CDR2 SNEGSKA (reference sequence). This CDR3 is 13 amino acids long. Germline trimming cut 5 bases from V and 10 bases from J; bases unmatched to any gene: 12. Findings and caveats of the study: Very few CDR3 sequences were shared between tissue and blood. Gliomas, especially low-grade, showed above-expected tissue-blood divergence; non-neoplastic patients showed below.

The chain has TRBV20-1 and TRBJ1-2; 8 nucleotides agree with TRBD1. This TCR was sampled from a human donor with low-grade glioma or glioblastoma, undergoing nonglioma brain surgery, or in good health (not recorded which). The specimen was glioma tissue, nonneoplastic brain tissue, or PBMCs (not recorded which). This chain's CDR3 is CSALGQGGSNYTF. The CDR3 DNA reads TGCAGTGCTCTCGGACAGGGAGGATCTAACTACACCTTC.